The 27 T cell receptor beta chains listed next were all sequenced from one sample in a study of Ad26.COV2.S vaccination and SARS-CoV-2 variants. Profiled with immunoSEQ multiplex PCR; TCRdb holds only in-frame clones, not every one. The sample has about 330,000 clones, 90% seen once. The treatment here: roughly 20 received Ad26.COV2.S at low or high dose, single or two shots; about 5 received placebo; per-sample allocation not given. At day 63 after the first vaccine or placebo injection, samples were drawn. Sample: peripheral blood, taken in a trial of Ad26.COV2.S vaccine versus placebo. The receptors here all came from a person between 18 and 65 years old who received the Ad26.COV2.S COVID-19 vaccine or a placebo.

The rearrangement uses TRBV4-3 and TRBJ1-4, with D possibly TRBD1 on 6 matching bases. V gave up 6 bases and J gave up 2 bases, with 10 bases separating them. Germline lookup yields CDR1 LGHNA and CDR2 YSLEER. The CDR3 has 14 residues. CDR3 coding DNA: TGCGCCAGCAGTCGCGACAGGACTAATGAAAAACTGTTTTTT. Its translation: CASSRDRTNEKLFF.

This rearrangement joins TRBV4-1 to TRBJ1-2; tentatively, D is TRBD1 (6 bases). V was trimmed by 1 base and J by 4 bases, leaving 10 bases between them. CDR1 is MGHRA, CDR2 YSYEKL, per germline. The CDR3 sequence is 14 residues long. The CDR3 bases are TGCGCCAGCAGCCAAGGCAGGGGAGTCTATGGCTACACCTTC. This gives the protein CASSQGRGVYGYTF.

V gene TRBV4-3 combines with J gene TRBJ1-5, with D perhaps matching TRBD1 (5 bases). The CDR3 consists of 15 residues. Trimming pared 3 bases from V and 0 bases from J, leaving 9 bases between. Looked up from germline, CDR1 is LGHNA and CDR2 is YSLEER. The CDR3 region is CASSHLRGSNQPQHF. CDR3 coding DNA: TGCGCCAGCAGCCATCTTAGGGGTAGCAATCAGCCCCAGCATTTT.

The chain recombines TRBV19 with TRBJ2-6, with D possibly being TRBD2 (5 bases). Deletions cut 2 bases from V and 1 base from J, with 18 bases between. Germline V gene sequence: CDR1 LNHDA, CDR2 SQIVND (reference sequence). The CDR3 length is 19 residues. In DNA form, the CDR3 reads TGTGCCAGTAGTATAAAACCCCACGCCGGGATTTCTGGGGCCAACGTCCTGACTTTC. This gives the protein CASSIKPHAGISGANVLTF. Looking up the rest from reference TRBV19 and TRBJ2-6 gives the full variable domain: DGGITQSPKYLFRKEGQNVTLSCEQNLNHDAMYWYRQDPGQGLRLIYYSQIVNDFQKGDIAEGYSVSREKKESFPLTVTSAQKNPTAFYLCASSIKPHAGISGANVLTFGAGSRLTVL.

The rearrangement uses TRBV9 and TRBJ2-3; D uncertain. The CDR3 totals 15 residues. V was pared by 3 bases and J by 0 bases, with 11 bases between. Germline assignment: CDR1 SGDLS and CDR2 YYNGEE. The CDR3 loop is CASSASVSSTDTQYF. In DNA, the CDR3 is TGTGCCAGCAGCGCCTCCGTCTCTAGCACAGATACGCAGTATTTT.

V usage is TRBV10-1 and J usage is TRBJ2-3, with TRBD2 matching over 14 bases. The CDR3 is 18 amino acids. The V gene's germline CDR1 is WNHNN and CDR2 SYGVQD (reference sequence). The V gene end was trimmed by 3 bases and the J gene end by 3 bases; junction bases not matched to a gene: 8. The CDR3 loop is CASSDWVGTSGGTDTQYF. The CDR3 region has the DNA TGCGCCAGCAGTGATTGGGTTGGGACTAGCGGGGGTACAGATACGCAGTATTTT.

The chain carries TRBV18 and TRBJ2-6; 11 bases agree with TRBD1. This CDR3 region has 17 residues. With 0 bases clipped from V and 2 bases from J, the junction kept 0 bases outside the gene matches. Germline V gene sequence: CDR1 KGHSH, CDR2 LQKENI. The CDR3 sequence is CASSPPGQGAGANVLTF. Written as DNA, the CDR3 is TGTGCCAGCTCACCACCGGGACAGGGGGCTGGGGCCAACGTCCTGACTTTC.

The CDR3 is CASSDSGLRDTQYF. For the CDR3, the DNA is TGTGCCAGCAGTGACTCGGGCCTTAGGGATACGCAGTATTTT. The chain couples TRBV6-4 to TRBJ2-3; no clear D gene. V was cut by 0 bases and J by 6 bases, with 10 bases left in between. The germline gives CDR1 MRHNA, CDR2 SNTAGT. There are 14 residues in the CDR3.

The chain has TRBV19 and TRBJ1-5, with D hard to call. This CDR3 has 14 amino acids. Germline CDR1 reads LNHDA; CDR2 reads SQIVND (reference sequence). Deletions cut 5 bases from V and 4 bases from J, with 12 bases between. The CDR3 protein is CASSLRELNQPQHF. CDR3 bases: TGTGCCAGTAGTCTCCGGGAACTAAATCAGCCCCAGCATTTT.

The genes are TRBV5-1 and TRBJ2-7, with 10 bases lining up with TRBD2. Germline V lookup: CDR1 SGHRS, CDR2 YFSETQ. Trimming cost V 6 bases and J 2 bases; bases outside gene matches: 5. There are 14 residues in the CDR3. DNA for the CDR3: TGCGCCAGCAACCTAGCGGGAGAAACCTACGAGCAGTACTTC. Translation gives CASNLAGETYEQYF.

V usage is TRBV3-1 (or the pseudogene TRBV3-2) and J usage is TRBJ2-2; no clear D. CDR3 length: 14 amino acids. V was trimmed by 0 bases and J by 1 base, leaving 3 bases between them. CDR1 LGHDT and CDR2 YNNKEL come from the germline V gene (reference sequence). The CDR3 nucleotides read TGTGCCAGCAGCCAAGAAGTGAACACCGGGGAGCTGTTTTTT. Its translation: CASSQEVNTGELFF.

V gene TRBV3-1 (or the pseudogene TRBV3-2) combines with J gene TRBJ1-1, with unresolved D. Germline values: CDR1 LGHDT, CDR2 YNNKEL (reference sequence). This CDR3 has 16 amino acids. V lost 2 bases and J lost 1, with 14 bases in between. CDR3 sequence (DNA): TGTGCCAGCAGCCAAAGGTCGGGAAAAGGGAACACTGAAGCTTTCTTT. Amino acids: CASSQRSGKGNTEAFF.

The genes are TRBV4-1 and TRBJ1-4; 7 positions match TRBD1. V shed 3 bases and J 7 bases; nucleotides not matched to a gene: 8. Germline-derived CDR1 and CDR2 are MGHRA and YSYEKL. This CDR3 has 15 amino acids. CDR3 nucleotides: TGCGCCAGCAGCCAGGCTGACAGGGAGGGTGAAAAACTGTTTTTT. It codes for CASSQADREGEKLFF.

V is TRBV5-5 and J is TRBJ1-1, with 8 bases lining up with TRBD1. Germline V lookup: CDR1 SGHKS, CDR2 YYEKEE (reference sequence). V was clipped by 1 base and J by 11 bases; unmatched bases: 1. The CDR3 has 11 amino acids. CDR3 DNA: TGTGCCAGCAGCTTGACAGGGGGGGCTTTCTTT. Translated, it gives CASSLTGGAFF.

J is TRBJ1-2 and V is TRBV6-2 or TRBV6-3; the D gene is possibly TRBD1 (6 bases). Germline assignment: CDR1 MNHEY and CDR2 SVGEGT. Trimming took off 4 bases at V and 3 bases at J, with 24 bases between the two ends. The length of the CDR3 is 18 residues. The CDR3 coding sequence is TGTGCCAGCAGTTTCACCGTCGGGACACCAATAAGGGACTATGGCTACACCTTC. Translating it yields CASSFTVGTPIRDYGYTF.

The chain links TRBV5-4 to TRBJ1-1, with D uncertain. The length of the CDR3 is 16 residues. CDR1 SGHNT and CDR2 YYREEE come from the germline V gene (reference sequence). With 0 bases removed from V and 3 bases from J, the gap between germline ends came to 15 bases. Here the CDR3 reads CASSLVKSGLDTEAFF. In DNA, the CDR3 is TGTGCCAGCAGCTTGGTAAAGTCGGGATTGGACACTGAAGCTTTCTTT. The whole variable domain, filled in from reference TRBV5-4 and TRBJ1-1, reads ETGVTQSPTHLIKTRGQQVTLRCSSQSGHNTVSWYQQALGQGPQFIFQYYREEENGRGNFPPRFSGLQFPNYSSELNVNALELDDSALYLCASSLVKSGLDTEAFFGQGTRLTVV.

The V call is TRBV10-3, the J call TRBJ2-7; D could derive from TRBD1 or TRBD2 (6 bases each). V was shortened by 8 bases and J by 2 bases, with 13 bases between the two germline ends. In germline, CDR1 is ENHRY, CDR2 SYGVKD. This CDR3 is 13 amino acids long. The CDR3 here is CAIAQGRTYEQYV. CDR3 sequence (DNA): TGTGCCATCGCGCAGGGGAGGACCTACGAGCAGTACGTC.

The sample holds a few counts of this clone. The CDR3 sequence: CASSFPGGWERGNTGELFF. CDR3 nucleotide sequence: TGTGCCAGCAGCTTTCCAGGGGGCTGGGAAAGAGGGAACACCGGGGAGCTGTTTTTT. The J gene is TRBJ2-2, the V gene TRBV13; 8 bases fit TRBD1. Trimming at V came to 3 bases and at J to 1 base, leaving 13 bases not matched to a gene. Germline CDR1 PRHDT, CDR2 FYEKMQ (reference sequence). CDR3 size: 19 residues. Looking up the rest from reference TRBV13 and TRBJ2-2 gives the full variable domain: AAGVIQSPRHLIKEKRETATLKCYPIPRHDTVYWYQQGPGQDPQFLISFYEKMQSDKGSIPDRFSAQQFSDYHSELNMSSLELGDSALYFCASSFPGGWERGNTGELFFGEGSRLTVL.

The gene calls are TRBV25-1 and TRBJ2-3, with D tentatively TRBD2 (6 bases). The germline CDR1 and CDR2 sequences are MGHDK and SYGVNS. Trimming left V 5 bases short and J 2 bases short, with 17 bases between. The CDR3 totals 16 residues. CDR3 coding DNA: TGTGCCAGCAGTTCTCATGGAGGAGGGTCCACAGATACGCAGTATTTT. Translated: CASSSHGGGSTDTQYF.

This clone occurred once. The chain recombines TRBV6-5 with TRBJ1-2; D remains unclear. The V gene lost 4 bases and the J gene lost 4 bases, with 19 bases spanning the gap. This CDR3 comprises 16 residues. CDR1 is MNHEY and CDR2 is SVGAGI in the germline V gene. The CDR3, as DNA: TGTGCCAGCAGTTCCGCGTGGAGGACGCAATCCTATGGCTACACCTTC. Encoded protein: CASSSAWRTQSYGYTF.

This clone appeared a single time. The chain has TRBV28 and TRBJ1-2, with D hard to call. V dropped 8 bases and J dropped 8 bases, with 21 bases sitting between them. Germline-derived CDR1 and CDR2 are MDHEN and SYDVKM. The CDR3 contains 14 residues. Here the CDR3 reads CASPYALEKEGYTF. CDR3 nucleotide sequence: TGTGCCAGCCCTTATGCCCTGGAGAAAGAGGGCTACACCTTC.

This chain connects TRBV7-9 to TRBJ1-1, with D unclear. Trimming removed 5 bases at V and 1 base at J, with 14 bases between. Germline loops: CDR1 SEHNR, CDR2 FQNEAQ (reference sequence). CDR3 size: 15 residues. CDR3 in DNA: TGTGCCAGCAGCGATAATACACAGACGAACACTGAAGCTTTCTTT. It yields the protein CASSDNTQTNTEAFF. The entire variable domain, with the rest obtained from reference TRBV7-9 and TRBJ1-1, is as follows: DTGVSQNPRHKITKRGQNVTFRCDPISEHNRLYWYRQTLGQGPEFLTYFQNEAQLEKSRLLSDRFSAERPKGSFSTLEIQRTEQGDSAMYLCASSDNTQTNTEAFFGQGTRLTVV.

This chain links TRBV30 with TRBJ1-5; D remains ambiguous. With 3 bases removed from V and 0 bases from J, the gap between germline ends came to 9 bases. The germline V gene has CDR1 GTSNPN and CDR2 SVGIG (reference sequence). The length of the CDR3 is 14 residues. The CDR3 here is CAWRSGNSNQPQHF. CDR3 coding DNA: TGTGCCTGGAGATCGGGGAATAGCAATCAGCCCCAGCATTTT.

The chain links TRBV9 to TRBJ2-3; 7 bases are a match to TRBD2. CDR3 length equals 14 residues. Trimming at V came to 6 bases and at J to 5 bases, leaving 9 bases not matched to a gene. Germline-derived CDR1 and CDR2 are SGDLS and YYNGEE. CDR3 sequence: CASNLAGVGDTQYF. The CDR3 DNA follows: TGTGCCAGCAATCTGGCGGGAGTGGGAGATACGCAGTATTTT.

A single count supports this clone. V is TRBV5-8 and J is TRBJ2-7; possibly TRBD2 for D (6 bases). CDR1 and CDR2 (germline): SGHTS, YDEGEE. V lost 4 bases to trimming and J lost 3 bases, with 14 bases between them. The CDR3 contains 14 residues. The CDR3 spells CASSPGVSHYEQYV. The CDR3 nucleotides read TGTGCCAGCAGCCCGGGAGTTTCTCACTACGAGCAGTACGTC.

The V call is TRBV24-1, the J call TRBJ2-1; the match to TRBD2 covers 7 bases. The CDR3 spans 16 residues. The junction had 9 bases not matched to a gene; V was cut back by 2 bases and J by 6 bases. Germline CDR1 and CDR2: KGHDR and SFDVKD. The CDR3 DNA is TGTGCCACCAGTGATTCTGGGCGGGGGAGCCTCAATGAGCAGTTCTTC. Protein product: CATSDSGRGSLNEQFF.

This clone has a handful of counts. Other DNA sequences of this sample code for an identical CDR3. The chain couples TRBV29-1 to TRBJ2-2; D remains unclear. The CDR3 has 11 amino acids. The germline V gene encodes CDR1 SQVTM and CDR2 ANQGSEA. V was clipped by 3 bases and J by 3 bases, with 2 bases between them. CDR3 protein: CSVEDTGELFF. As DNA, the CDR3 is TGCAGCGTTGAGGACACCGGGGAGCTGTTTTTT.